Presented here are 20 T cell receptor beta chains from one specimen sequenced in a study of blood T cell repertoires in COVID-19. Data came from immunoSEQ multiplex PCR; TCRdb stores just in-frame clones and leaves some out. The sample shows more than 200,000 clones, approximately 89% of them seen only once. Sequencing was done on a sample of PBMCs or T cells enriched from blood (not recorded which). These receptors were obtained from a woman in her twenties or thirties who had been exposed to COVID-19.

This chain joins TRBV10-3 and TRBJ2-5, with D maybe TRBD2 (6 bases). Trimming removed 10 bases at V and 3 bases at J, with 15 bases between. Germline V gives CDR1 ENHRY, CDR2 SYGVKD. The CDR3 is 13 residues long. This CDR3 reads CATLAELKETQYF. Written as DNA, the CDR3 is TGTGCCACCTTAGCGGAGTTAAAAGAGACCCAGTACTTC.

This chain connects TRBV9 to TRBJ1-1, with D uncertain. CDR3 size: 13 residues. The ends were cut back, 7 bases at V and 0 bases at J, with 10 bases in the middle. From germline, CDR1 is SGDLS and CDR2 YYNGEE. CDR3 nucleotides: TGTGCCAGCGGTACGGGGATGAACACTGAAGCTTTCTTT. Residues: CASGTGMNTEAFF.

The chain joins TRBV5-6 to TRBJ2-1; 10 nucleotides line up with TRBD2. This CDR3 comprises 16 residues. The V segment lost 4 bases and the J segment 4 bases; nucleotides outside the gene matches: 8. Germline-derived CDR1 and CDR2 are SGHDT and YYEEEE. Here the CDR3 reads CASSGGLAIQYNEQFF. The CDR3 nucleotides are TGTGCCAGCAGCGGGGGACTAGCGATACAGTACAATGAGCAGTTCTTC.

Turning to this clone: Given a much more abundant clone one base away, this may be a read error. Different DNA sequences within this sample yield the same CDR3. The V call is TRBV5-6, the J call TRBJ2-7, with D uncertain. This CDR3 spans 13 amino acids. Per germline, CDR1 SGHDT and CDR2 YYEEEE. V was trimmed by 0 bases and J by 0 bases, leaving 4 bases between them. The CDR3 DNA sequence: TGTGCCAGCAGCTTGGTCAGCTCCTACGAGCAGTACTTC. Amino acids: CASSLVSSYEQYF.

The chain carries TRBV5-1 and TRBJ2-3; D remains unclear. Germline V lookup: CDR1 SGHRS, CDR2 YFSETQ. This CDR3 is 13 amino acids long. V was clipped by 5 bases and J by 0 bases, with 7 bases between them. The CDR3 nucleotides read TGCGCCAGCAGAATCTCTAGCACAGATACGCAGTATTTT. Its translation is CASRISSTDTQYF. The variable domain in full, completed from reference TRBV5-1 and TRBJ2-3, reads KAGVTQTPRYLIKTRGQQVTLSCSPISGHRSVSWYQQTPGQGLQFLFEYFSETQRNKGNFPGRFSGRQFSNSRSEMNVSTLELGDSALYLCASRISSTDTQYFGPGTRLTVL.

This chain uses TRBV5-6 with TRBJ2-7; D not resolved. The CDR3 covers 12 residues. V was cut by 6 bases and J by 4 bases, with 11 bases left in between. Germline V gene lookup returns CDR1 SGHDT and CDR2 YYEEEE. The DNA for the CDR3 is TGTGCCAGCACTAAGACTGATTACGAGCAGTACTTC. This gives the protein CASTKTDYEQYF.

The chain combines TRBV10-3 with TRBJ2-7, with no clear D. Germline V CDR1 and CDR2: ENHRY, SYGVKD. The length of the CDR3 is 14 residues. Trimming cost V 0 bases and J 2 bases, with 8 bases left between them. The CDR3 DNA is TGTGCCATCAGTGAGTCGACTGTCCCCTACGAGCAGTACTTC. Its protein product is CAISESTVPYEQYF.

V gene TRBV30 combines with J gene TRBJ1-2; 7 positions agree with TRBD1. This CDR3 is 13 amino acids long. Trimming cost V 3 bases and J 2 bases; bases outside gene matches: 3. CDR1 is GTSNPN and CDR2 is SVGIG in the germline V gene (reference sequence). CDR3 in DNA: TGTGCCTGGAGCGGGACAGCAAACTATGGCTACACCTTC. Translating it yields CAWSGTANYGYTF.

This chain uses TRBV12-5 with TRBJ1-1, with D hard to call. CDR3 length equals 11 residues. Trimming stripped 8 bases from V and 6 bases from J, with 10 bases between. Germline V gives CDR1 LGHNT, CDR2 FRNRAP. Here the CDR3 DNA reads TGTGCTAGTCTAGAAGCAGCTGAAGCTTTCTTT. It translates to CASLEAAEAFF.

J is TRBJ2-5 and V is TRBV7-9; D may be TRBD2 (7 bases). This CDR3 is built from 15 residues. CDR1 is SEHNR, CDR2 FQNEAQ, per germline (reference sequence). Trimming stripped 2 bases from V and 5 bases from J, with 15 bases between. CDR3 in DNA: TGTGCCAGCAGCTTATCACGGGGGGCTGGGGAGACCCAGTACTTC. It is translated as CASSLSRGAGETQYF.

The V gene is TRBV5-1, the J gene TRBJ2-5, with D possibly being TRBD1 (6 bases). Trimming took 3 bases from V and 2 from J, leaving 8 bases between them. This CDR3 has 13 residues. Germline V gene sequence: CDR1 SGHRS, CDR2 YFSETQ. The CDR3 loop reads CASSSGHQETQYF. DNA of the CDR3: TGCGCCAGCAGCTCGGGACATCAAGAGACCCAGTACTTC.

This chain connects TRBV29-1 to TRBJ2-1; 8 bases map to TRBD2. This CDR3 is built from 15 residues. Germline CDR1 is SQVTM and CDR2 is ANQGSEA. Trimming removed 6 bases from V and 0 bases from J; junction bases left unmatched: 7. The chain's CDR3 is CSVSSGKSSYNEQFF. DNA of the CDR3: TGCAGCGTAAGTAGCGGGAAGAGCTCCTACAATGAGCAGTTCTTC.

Only a few counts were recorded for this clone. The chain couples TRBV2 to TRBJ2-2; possible D gene TRBD1, 6 bases. Germline values: CDR1 SNHLY, CDR2 FYNNEI. V was shortened by 6 bases and J by 5 bases, with 16 bases between the two germline ends. CDR3 length equals 15 residues. CDR3 in amino acids: CASSKYTTGTGELFF. The CDR3 DNA reads TGTGCCAGCAGCAAATATACAACAGGGACCGGGGAGCTGTTTTTT.

The V gene is TRBV5-6, the J gene TRBJ2-1, with D maybe TRBD2 (5 bases). Per germline, CDR1 SGHDT and CDR2 YYEEEE. The V end lost 2 bases, the J end lost 7 bases, and 13 bases lay between the germline ends. The CDR3 consists of 14 residues. The CDR3 loop reads CASSFEGVGNEQFF. CDR3 in DNA: TGTGCCAGCAGCTTTGAGGGAGTAGGTAATGAGCAGTTCTTC.

J is TRBJ2-7 and V is TRBV11-1, with TRBD1 matching over 8 bases. After removal of 4 bases from V and 2 bases from J, the junction contained 4 bases not matched to a gene. Germline V CDR1 and CDR2: SGHAT, FQDESV (reference sequence). The CDR3 contains 14 residues. CDR3 protein: CASSWTGNPYEQYF. The CDR3 DNA reads TGTGCCAGCAGCTGGACAGGGAACCCCTACGAGCAGTACTTC.

This rearrangement joins TRBV4-1 to TRBJ1-2, with D perhaps matching TRBD1 (5 bases). The CDR3 loop spans 18 amino acids. The ends were cut back, 0 bases at V and 3 bases at J, with 20 bases in the middle. Per the germline V gene, CDR1 is MGHRA and CDR2 is YSYEKL. CDR3 amino acids: CASSQERTPQLVDYGYTF. The CDR3 DNA sequence: TGCGCCAGCAGCCAAGAAAGGACACCCCAACTTGTAGACTATGGCTACACCTTC.

The gene calls are TRBV30 and TRBJ1-1; D unclear. V was trimmed by 3 bases and J by 0 bases, leaving 8 bases between them. This CDR3 has 13 amino acids. The germline CDR1 and CDR2 sequences are GTSNPN and SVGIG (reference sequence). CDR3 sequence: CAWSLKMNTEAFF. The CDR3 DNA is TGTGCCTGGAGCCTAAAGATGAACACTGAAGCTTTCTTT.

This clone appeared once. The chain joins TRBV20-1 to TRBJ2-2, with D uncertain. The CDR3 totals 13 residues. V was shortened by 3 bases and J by 6 bases, with 11 bases between the two germline ends. Looked up from germline, CDR1 is DFQATT and CDR2 is SNEGSKA (reference sequence). This CDR3 is CSASRSNAGELFF. Written as DNA, the CDR3 is TGCAGTGCTAGTAGGAGTAATGCCGGGGAGCTGTTTTTT.

The V and J genes are TRBV5-6 and TRBJ2-7; 8 nucleotides match TRBD2. The germline V gene has CDR1 SGHDT and CDR2 YYEEEE. This CDR3 comprises 16 residues. The V gene end was trimmed by 7 bases and the J gene end by 2 bases; junction bases not matched to a gene: 14. CDR3 DNA sequence: TGTGCCAGCCAACCTCATGCGGGGGGCGGGACCTACGAGCAGTACTTC. Protein product: CASQPHAGGGTYEQYF. The full variable domain, with the rest looked up from reference TRBV5-6 and TRBJ2-7, is DAGVTQSPTHLIKTRGQQVTLRCSPKSGHDTVSWYQQALGQGPQFIFQYYEEEERQRGNFPDRFSGHQFPNYSSELNVNALLLGDSALYLCASQPHAGGGTYEQYFGPGTRLTVT.

This chain links TRBV28 with TRBJ2-1; 8 bases are shared with TRBD2. This CDR3 has 16 amino acids. CDR1 is MDHEN and CDR2 is SYDVKM in the germline V gene. V trimming: 6 bases; J trimming: 0 bases; junction bases outside the gene matches: 7. This CDR3 reads CASSPHSGNSYNEQFF. In DNA form, the CDR3 reads TGTGCCAGCAGCCCTCATAGCGGGAACTCCTACAATGAGCAGTTCTTC.